The 4 T cell receptor beta chains below come from one sample, sequenced in a study of T cell repertoires in cytomegalovirus infection. TCRdb used MiXCR to reprocess the reads, holding one entry per CDR3 protein. Here the sample spans 570,000 or so distinct CDR3 sequences, approximately 40% being singletons. What these receptors recognize is not known. The sequencing used cultured PBMCs, collected from culture after CMV antigen stimulation. These receptor sequences come from a human donor in good health (CMV status not recorded). Some clones in this sample may be carry-over from other donors' samples.

This clonotype was detected only once. This chain joins TRBV20-1 and TRBJ2-1; perhaps TRBD1 as D (5 bases). Germline V lookup: CDR1 DFQATT, CDR2 SNEGSKA (reference sequence). The V end was cut by 6 bases, the J end by 3 bases, with 9 bases between. The CDR3 has 12 amino acids. CDR3 bases: TGCAGTGCAACTCAGGGCTACAATGAGCAGTTCTTC. It translates to CSATQGYNEQFF.

This clonotype was recorded a few times. The J gene is TRBJ2-3, the V gene TRBV7-2, with D possibly TRBD2 on 6 matching bases. Per the germline V gene, CDR1 is SGHTA and CDR2 is FQGNSA. V was clipped by 1 base and J by 4 bases, with 18 bases between them. The CDR3 has 17 amino acids. The CDR3 sequence is CASSLGGGDASADTQYF. In DNA, the CDR3 is TGTGCCAGCAGCTTAGGGGGCGGGGACGCTTCCGCAGATACGCAGTATTTT.

The J gene is TRBJ2-7, the V gene TRBV19; D is unresolved. Germline CDR1 reads LNHDA; CDR2 reads SQIVND (reference sequence). The CDR3 consists of 15 residues. V was cut by 1 base and J by 7 bases, with 17 bases left in between. The CDR3 reads CASSIVPGGRREQYF. CDR3 DNA: TGTGCCAGTAGTATAGTTCCAGGTGGTCGACGGGAGCAGTACTTC.

This chain connects TRBV20-1 to TRBJ2-7, with D perhaps TRBD2 (5 bases). The germline V and J ends were trimmed by 6 bases and 0 bases, with 6 bases remaining between them. The length of the CDR3 is 11 residues. Germline V gene data show CDR1 as DFQATT and CDR2 as SNEGSKA (reference sequence). The CDR3 protein is CSAGDSYEQYF. In DNA form, the CDR3 reads TGCAGTGCCGGGGACTCCTACGAGCAGTACTTC.